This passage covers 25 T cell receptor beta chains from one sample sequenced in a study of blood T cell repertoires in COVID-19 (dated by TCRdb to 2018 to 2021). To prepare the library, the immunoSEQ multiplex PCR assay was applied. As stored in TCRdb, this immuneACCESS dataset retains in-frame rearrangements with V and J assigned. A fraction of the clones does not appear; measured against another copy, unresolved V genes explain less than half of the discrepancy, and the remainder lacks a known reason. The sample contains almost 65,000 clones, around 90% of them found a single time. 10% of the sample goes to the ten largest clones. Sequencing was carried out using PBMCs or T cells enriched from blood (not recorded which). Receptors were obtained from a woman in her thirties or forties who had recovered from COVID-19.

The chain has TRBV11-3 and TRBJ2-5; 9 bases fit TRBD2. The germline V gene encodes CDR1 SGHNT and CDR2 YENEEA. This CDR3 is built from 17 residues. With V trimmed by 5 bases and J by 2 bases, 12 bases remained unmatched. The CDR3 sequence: CASSPSPGLAIQETQYF. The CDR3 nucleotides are TGTGCCAGCAGCCCATCCCCGGGACTAGCCATTCAAGAGACCCAGTACTTC.

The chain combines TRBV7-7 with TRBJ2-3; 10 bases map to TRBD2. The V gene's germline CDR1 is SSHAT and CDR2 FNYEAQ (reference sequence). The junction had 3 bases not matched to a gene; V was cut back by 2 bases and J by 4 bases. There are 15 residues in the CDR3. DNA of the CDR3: TGTGCCAGCAGCTTACAAGCGGGGGGGCCAGATACGCAGTATTTT. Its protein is CASSLQAGGPDTQYF.

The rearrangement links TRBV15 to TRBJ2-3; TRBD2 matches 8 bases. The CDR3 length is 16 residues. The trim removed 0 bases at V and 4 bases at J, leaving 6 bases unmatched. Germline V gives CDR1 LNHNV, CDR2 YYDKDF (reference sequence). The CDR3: CATSRDLSGGADTQYF. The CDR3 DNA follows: TGTGCCACCAGCAGAGATCTCAGCGGGGGAGCAGATACGCAGTATTTT.

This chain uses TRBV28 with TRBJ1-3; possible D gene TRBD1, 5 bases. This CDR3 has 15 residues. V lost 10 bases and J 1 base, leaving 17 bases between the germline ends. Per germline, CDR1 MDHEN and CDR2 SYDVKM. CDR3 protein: CATALDSASGNTIYF. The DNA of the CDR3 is TGTGCCACCGCCCTTGACAGTGCATCTGGAAACACCATATATTTT.

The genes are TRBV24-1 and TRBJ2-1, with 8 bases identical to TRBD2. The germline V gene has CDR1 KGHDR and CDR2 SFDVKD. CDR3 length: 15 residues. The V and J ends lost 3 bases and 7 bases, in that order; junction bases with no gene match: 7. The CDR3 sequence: CATSDNGGARNEQFF. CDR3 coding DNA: TGTGCCACCAGTGATAACGGGGGGGCGAGGAATGAGCAGTTCTTC.

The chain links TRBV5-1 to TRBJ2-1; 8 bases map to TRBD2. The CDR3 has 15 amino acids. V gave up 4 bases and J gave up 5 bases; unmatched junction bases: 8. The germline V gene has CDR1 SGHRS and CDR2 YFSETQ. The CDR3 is CASSELAGRNNEQFF. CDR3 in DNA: TGCGCCAGCAGCGAATTAGCGGGGCGAAACAATGAGCAGTTCTTC.

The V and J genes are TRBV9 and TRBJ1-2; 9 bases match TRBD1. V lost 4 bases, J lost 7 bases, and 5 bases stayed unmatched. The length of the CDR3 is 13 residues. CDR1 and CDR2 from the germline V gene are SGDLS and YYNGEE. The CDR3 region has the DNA TGTGCCAGCAGCATCGGGACAGGGCCTGGCTACACCTTC. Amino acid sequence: CASSIGTGPGYTF.

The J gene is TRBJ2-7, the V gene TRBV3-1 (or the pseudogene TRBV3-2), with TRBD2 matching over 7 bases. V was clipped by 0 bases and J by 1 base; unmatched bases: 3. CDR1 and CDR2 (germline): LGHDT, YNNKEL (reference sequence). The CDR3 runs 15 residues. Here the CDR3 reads CASSQEGGGSYEQYF. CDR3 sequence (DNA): TGTGCCAGCAGCCAAGAGGGCGGGGGTTCCTACGAGCAGTACTTC.

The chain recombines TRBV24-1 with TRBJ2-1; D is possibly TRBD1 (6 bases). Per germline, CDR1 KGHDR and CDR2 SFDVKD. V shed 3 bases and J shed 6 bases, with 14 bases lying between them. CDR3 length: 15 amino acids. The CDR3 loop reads CATSDNQGTLNEQFF. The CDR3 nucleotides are TGTGCCACCAGTGATAACCAGGGGACCCTCAATGAGCAGTTCTTC.

The CDR3 DNA sequence: TGTGCCACCAGTGATTGGGGAGGGGCAGTAGCTTTCTTT. Amino acids: CATSDWGGAVAFF. The chain employs TRBV24-1 and TRBJ1-1; D perhaps matches TRBD1 (5 bases). The CDR3 covers 13 residues. Per the germline V gene, CDR1 is KGHDR and CDR2 is SFDVKD. The germline V and J ends were trimmed by 2 bases and 10 bases, with 13 bases remaining between them.

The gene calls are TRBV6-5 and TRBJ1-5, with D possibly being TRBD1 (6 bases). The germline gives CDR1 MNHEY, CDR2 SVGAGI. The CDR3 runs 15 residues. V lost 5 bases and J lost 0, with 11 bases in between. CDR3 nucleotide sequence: TGTGCCAGCAGTCAACAGGGCTTTAGCAATCAGCCCCAGCATTTT. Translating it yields CASSQQGFSNQPQHF.

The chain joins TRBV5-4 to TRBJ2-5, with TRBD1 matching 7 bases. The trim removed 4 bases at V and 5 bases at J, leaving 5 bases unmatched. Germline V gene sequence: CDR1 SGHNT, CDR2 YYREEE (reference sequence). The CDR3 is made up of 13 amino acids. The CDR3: CASSVGGAETQYF. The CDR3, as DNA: TGTGCCAGCAGCGTAGGGGGCGCGGAGACCCAGTACTTC.

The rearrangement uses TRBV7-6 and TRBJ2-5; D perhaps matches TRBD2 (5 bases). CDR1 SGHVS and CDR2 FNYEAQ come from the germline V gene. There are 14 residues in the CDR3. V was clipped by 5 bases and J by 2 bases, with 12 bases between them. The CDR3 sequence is CASSPRGRQETQYF. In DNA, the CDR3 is TGTGCCAGCAGCCCCCGGGGTCGGCAAGAGACCCAGTACTTC.

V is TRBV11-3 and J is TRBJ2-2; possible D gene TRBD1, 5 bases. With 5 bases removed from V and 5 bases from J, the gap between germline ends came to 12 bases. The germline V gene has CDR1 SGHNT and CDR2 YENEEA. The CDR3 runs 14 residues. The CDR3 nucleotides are TGTGCCAGCAGCCCAGTCAGGGATACCGGGGAGCTGTTTTTT. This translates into CASSPVRDTGELFF.

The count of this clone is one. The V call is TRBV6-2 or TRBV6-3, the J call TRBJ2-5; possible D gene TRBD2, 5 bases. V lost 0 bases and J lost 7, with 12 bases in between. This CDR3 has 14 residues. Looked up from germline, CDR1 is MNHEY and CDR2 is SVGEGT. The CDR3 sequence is CASSYSIGEGTQYF. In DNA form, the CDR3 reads TGTGCCAGCAGTTACTCGATCGGGGAAGGGACCCAGTACTTC.

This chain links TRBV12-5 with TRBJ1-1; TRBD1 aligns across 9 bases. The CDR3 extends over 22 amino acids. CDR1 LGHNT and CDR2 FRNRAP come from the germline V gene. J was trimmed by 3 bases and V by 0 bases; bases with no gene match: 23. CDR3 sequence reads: CASGLVLRAPTGGGGRDTEAFF. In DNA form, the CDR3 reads TGTGCTAGTGGTTTGGTCCTCCGCGCCCCAACAGGGGGCGGAGGAAGGGACACTGAAGCTTTCTTT.

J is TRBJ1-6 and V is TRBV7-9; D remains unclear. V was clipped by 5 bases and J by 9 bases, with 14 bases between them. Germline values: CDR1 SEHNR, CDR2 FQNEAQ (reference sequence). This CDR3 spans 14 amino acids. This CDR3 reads CASSPGNAGSPLHF. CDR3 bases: TGTGCCAGCAGCCCGGGAAACGCAGGTTCACCCCTCCACTTT. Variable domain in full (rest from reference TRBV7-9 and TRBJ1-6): DTGVSQNPRHKITKRGQNVTFRCDPISEHNRLYWYRQTLGQGPEFLTYFQNEAQLEKSRLLSDRFSAERPKGSFSTLEIQRTEQGDSAMYLCASSPGNAGSPLHFGNGTRLTVT.

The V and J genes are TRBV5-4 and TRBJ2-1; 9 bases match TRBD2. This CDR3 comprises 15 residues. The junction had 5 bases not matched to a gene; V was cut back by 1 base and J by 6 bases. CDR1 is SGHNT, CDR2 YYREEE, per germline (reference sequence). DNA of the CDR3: TGTGCCAGCAGCTTGCCGGGCGGGGGGGCCAATGAGCAGTTCTTC. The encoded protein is CASSLPGGGANEQFF.

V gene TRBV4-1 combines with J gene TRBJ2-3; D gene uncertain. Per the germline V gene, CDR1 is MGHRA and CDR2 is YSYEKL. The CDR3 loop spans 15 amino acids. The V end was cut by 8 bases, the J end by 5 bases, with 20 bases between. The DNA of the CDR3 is TGCGCCAGCCACGCCTCGGTAGCACGAGGAGATACGCAGTATTTT. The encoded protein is CASHASVARGDTQYF.

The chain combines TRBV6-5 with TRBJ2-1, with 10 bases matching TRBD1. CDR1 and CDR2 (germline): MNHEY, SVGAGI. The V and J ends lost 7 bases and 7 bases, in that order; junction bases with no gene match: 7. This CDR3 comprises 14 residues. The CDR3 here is CASILDRGLNEQFF. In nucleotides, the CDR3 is TGTGCCAGCATCCTGGACAGGGGGTTAAATGAGCAGTTCTTC.

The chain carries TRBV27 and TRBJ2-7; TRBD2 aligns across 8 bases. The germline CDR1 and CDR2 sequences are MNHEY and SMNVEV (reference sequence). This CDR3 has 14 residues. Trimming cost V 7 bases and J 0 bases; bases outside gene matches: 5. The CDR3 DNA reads TGTGCCAGCACTCCGGGGGGGCGCTCCTACGAGCAGTACTTC. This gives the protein CASTPGGRSYEQYF.

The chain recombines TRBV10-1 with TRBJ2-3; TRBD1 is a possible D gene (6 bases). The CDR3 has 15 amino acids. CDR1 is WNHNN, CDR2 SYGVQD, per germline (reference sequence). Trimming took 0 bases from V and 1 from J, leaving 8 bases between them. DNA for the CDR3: TGCGCCAGCAGTGAGTCAGGGGGTGGCACAGATACGCAGTATTTT. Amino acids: CASSESGGGTDTQYF.

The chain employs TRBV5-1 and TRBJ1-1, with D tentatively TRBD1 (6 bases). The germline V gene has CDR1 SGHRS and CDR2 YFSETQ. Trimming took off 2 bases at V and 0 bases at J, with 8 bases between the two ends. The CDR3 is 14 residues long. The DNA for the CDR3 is TGCGCCAGCAGCTTACAGGGCATGAACACTGAAGCTTTCTTT. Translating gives CASSLQGMNTEAFF.

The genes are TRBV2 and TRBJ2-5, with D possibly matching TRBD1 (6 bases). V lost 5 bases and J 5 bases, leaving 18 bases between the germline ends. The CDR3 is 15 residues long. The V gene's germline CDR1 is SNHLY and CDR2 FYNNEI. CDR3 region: CASSNRDTSFETQYF. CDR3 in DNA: TGTGCCAGCAGTAACCGGGACACTTCTTTTGAGACCCAGTACTTC.

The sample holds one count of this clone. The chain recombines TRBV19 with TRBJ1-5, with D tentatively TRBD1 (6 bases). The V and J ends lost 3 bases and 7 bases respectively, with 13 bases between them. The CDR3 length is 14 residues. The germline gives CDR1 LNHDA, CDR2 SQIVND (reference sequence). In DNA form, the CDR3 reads TGTGCCAGTAGTATGGGGGGGGCCCAACAGCCCCAGCATTTT. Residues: CASSMGGAQQPQHF.